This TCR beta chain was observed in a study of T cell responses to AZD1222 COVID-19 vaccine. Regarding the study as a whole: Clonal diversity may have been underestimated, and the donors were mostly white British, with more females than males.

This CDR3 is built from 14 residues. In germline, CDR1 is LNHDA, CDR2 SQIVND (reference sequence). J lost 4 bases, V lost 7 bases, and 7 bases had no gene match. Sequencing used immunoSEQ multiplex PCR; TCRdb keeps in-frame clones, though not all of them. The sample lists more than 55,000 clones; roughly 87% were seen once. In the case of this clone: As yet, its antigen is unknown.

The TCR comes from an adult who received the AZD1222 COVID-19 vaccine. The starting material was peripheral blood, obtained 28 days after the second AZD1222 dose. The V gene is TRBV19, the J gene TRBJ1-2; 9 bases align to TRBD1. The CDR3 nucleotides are TGTGCCAGTATTCCGGGACAGGGCATCTATGGCTACACCTTC. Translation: CASIPGQGIYGYTF.